The 19 T cell receptor beta chains given below trace back to one sample, sequenced in a study of blood T cell repertoires in COVID-19 (dated by TCRdb to 2020 to 2022). Library method: the immunoSEQ multiplex PCR assay. TCRdb carries this immuneACCESS record with in-frame sequences only. Its versions omit some clonotypes, under half of them owing to an unresolved V gene in the studies checked, with the rest unexplained. The sample yields some 150,000 clones; roughly 84% were counted once. The ten largest account for 5% to 7% of the sample. Sequencing was performed on PBMCs or T cells enriched from blood (not recorded which). These receptors all stem from a woman aged 45-60 years who had been exposed to COVID-19.

CDR3 DNA: TGTGCCAGTAGTGTGGCAGGATCCCCCTATGGCTACACCTTC. Residues: CASSVAGSPYGYTF. V gene TRBV19 combines with J gene TRBJ1-2; D uncertain. There are 14 residues in the CDR3. V shed 5 bases and J shed 4 bases, with 14 bases lying between them. The germline V gene encodes CDR1 LNHDA and CDR2 SQIVND (reference sequence).

The V call is TRBV18, the J call TRBJ2-2; TRBD1 aligns across 9 bases. This CDR3 comprises 19 residues. Germline trimming cut 1 base from V and 2 bases from J; bases unmatched to any gene: 11. The germline V gene has CDR1 KGHSH and CDR2 LQKENI. This CDR3 is CASSPLPPGTGLNTGELFF. CDR3 sequence (DNA): TGTGCCAGCTCACCACTACCCCCAGGGACAGGGCTTAACACCGGGGAGCTGTTTTTT.

V and J are TRBV13 and TRBJ2-3; D may be TRBD2 (5 bases). The CDR3 has 13 residues. Germline loops: CDR1 PRHDT, CDR2 FYEKMQ (reference sequence). Trimming cost V 2 bases and J 7 bases, with 10 bases left between them. This CDR3 reads CASSLSGFHTQYF. The CDR3 DNA is TGTGCCAGCAGCTTAAGCGGCTTTCATACGCAGTATTTT.

In this sample, this clone turned up once. This chain connects TRBV19 to TRBJ1-3, with a weak D call TRBD1 (6 bases). This CDR3 is 16 amino acids long. With 3 bases removed from V and 5 bases from J, the gap between germline ends came to 17 bases. Germline lookup yields CDR1 LNHDA and CDR2 SQIVND (reference sequence). The DNA of the CDR3 is TGTGCCAGTAGTATGGGGACAATCTTAATTCGAAACACCATATATTTT. It yields the protein CASSMGTILIRNTIYF.

The V call is TRBV2, the J call TRBJ1-1, with TRBD1 matching over 7 bases. CDR1 and CDR2 (germline): SNHLY, FYNNEI. The V segment lost 6 bases and the J segment 4 bases; nucleotides outside the gene matches: 8. This CDR3 region has 14 residues. The chain's CDR3 is CASRKTGPSTEAFF. CDR3 coding DNA: TGTGCCAGCAGAAAGACAGGGCCCAGCACTGAAGCTTTCTTT.

The V gene is TRBV19, the J gene TRBJ1-2; D gene uncertain. Trimming removed 6 bases from V and 4 bases from J, with 9 bases in between. This CDR3 spans 12 amino acids. Per the germline V gene, CDR1 is LNHDA and CDR2 is SQIVND (reference sequence). The CDR3 DNA reads as TGTGCCAGTAGCCAGGCGGGCTATGGCTACACCTTC. This translates into CASSQAGYGYTF.

This chain joins TRBV2 and TRBJ1-2; 8 bases are a match to TRBD1. V lost 0 bases and J lost 7; bases outside the gene matches: 4. Looked up from germline, CDR1 is SNHLY and CDR2 is FYNNEI. CDR3 size: 14 residues. CDR3 sequence reads: CASSEARGHSGYTF. Written as DNA, the CDR3 is TGTGCCAGCAGTGAAGCCAGGGGGCATAGTGGCTACACCTTC. Combining the CDR3 with reference TRBV2 and TRBJ1-2 gives the whole variable domain EPEVTQTPSHQVTQMGQEVILRCVPISNHLYFYWYRQILGQKVEFLVSFYNNEISEKSEIFDDQFSVERPDGSNFTLKIRSTKLEDSAMYFCASSEARGHSGYTFGSGTRLTVV.

The V call is TRBV11-2, the J call TRBJ2-1, with 8 bases matching TRBD2. The CDR3 length is 16 residues. After removal of 5 bases from V and 5 bases from J, the junction contained 11 bases not matched to a gene. The germline CDR1 and CDR2 sequences are SGHAT and FQNNGV. The CDR3 spells CASSPRGTGGDNEQFF. Here the CDR3 DNA reads TGTGCCAGCAGCCCCCGAGGGACGGGGGGGGACAATGAGCAGTTCTTC. The whole variable domain, filled in from reference TRBV11-2 and TRBJ2-1, reads EAGVAQSPRYKIIEKRQSVAFWCNPISGHATLYWYQQILGQGPKLLIQFQNNGVVDDSQLPKDRFSAERLKGVDSTLKIQPAKLEDSAVYLCASSPRGTGGDNEQFFGPGTRLTVL.

The chain joins TRBV28 to TRBJ2-2; 7 bases align to TRBD1. The CDR3 loop spans 16 amino acids. Germline V CDR1 and CDR2: MDHEN, SYDVKM. The trim removed 7 bases at V and 4 bases at J, leaving 12 bases unmatched. Here the CDR3 reads CASTVFRGSGTGELFF. Written as DNA, the CDR3 is TGTGCCAGCACCGTTTTCAGGGGGTCGGGCACCGGGGAGCTGTTTTTT.

V and J are TRBV7-6 and TRBJ2-7, with 9 bases that match TRBD2. This CDR3 comprises 15 residues. The trim removed 5 bases at V and 1 base at J, leaving 6 bases unmatched. Germline assignment: CDR1 SGHVS and CDR2 FNYEAQ. Written as DNA, the CDR3 is TGTGCCAGCAGCCCGCGCGGGGGGGTATCCTACGAGCAGTACTTC. Translated: CASSPRGGVSYEQYF.

This sequence joins TRBV19 and TRBJ2-5; 8 nucleotides align to TRBD1. The junction had 4 bases not matched to a gene; V was cut back by 0 bases and J by 4 bases. CDR1 is LNHDA, CDR2 SQIVND, per germline (reference sequence). This CDR3 region has 15 residues. The CDR3 bases are TGTGCCAGTAGTATAGACTCAGGACAGGGAGAGACCCAGTACTTC. Protein: CASSIDSGQGETQYF.

The rearrangement joins TRBV6-6 to TRBJ2-1, with D possibly TRBD2 on 6 matching bases. Germline CDR1 is MNHNY and CDR2 is SVGAGI (reference sequence). The CDR3 length is 16 residues. Trimming left V 5 bases short and J 8 bases short, with 22 bases between. CDR3: CASSRAVGLTLDEQFF. CDR3 nucleotide sequence: TGTGCCAGCAGTCGAGCCGTCGGACTAACCCTCGATGAGCAGTTCTTC.

This chain uses TRBV4-3 with TRBJ2-3; the D gene is possibly TRBD2 (6 bases). The germline V and J ends were trimmed by 4 bases and 7 bases, with 12 bases remaining between them. The V gene's germline CDR1 is LGHNA and CDR2 YSLEER. This CDR3 spans 13 amino acids. The CDR3 DNA reads as TGCGCCAGCAGCCCCGAACTAGCCCATACGCAGTATTTT. It codes for CASSPELAHTQYF.

The chain is built from TRBV6-5 and TRBJ1-1, with D unresolved. The CDR3 loop spans 13 amino acids. Germline-derived CDR1 and CDR2 are MNHEY and SVGAGI. Trimming removed 0 bases from V and 4 bases from J, with 6 bases in between. The CDR3 DNA follows: TGTGCCAGCAGTTACTCGGCAAGCACTGAAGCTTTCTTT. Its protein is CASSYSASTEAFF.

The chain is built from TRBV12-5 and TRBJ2-2, with 7 bases lining up with TRBD1. Trimming removed 6 bases from V and 2 bases from J; junction bases left unmatched: 3. Germline-derived CDR1 and CDR2 are LGHNT and FRNRAP. This CDR3 is built from 14 residues. The CDR3 protein is CASGQGRNTGELFF. CDR3 nucleotide sequence: TGTGCTAGTGGACAGGGGAGAAACACCGGGGAGCTGTTTTTT.

The chain's CDR3 is CASSKGTATLNYGYTF. CDR3 nucleotide sequence: TGTGCCAGTAGTAAAGGGACAGCGACCCTAAACTATGGCTACACCTTC. The rearrangement links TRBV19 to TRBJ1-2; TRBD1 agrees at 7 bases. V dropped 4 bases and J dropped 2; count of bases not matched to a gene: 10. The germline gives CDR1 LNHDA, CDR2 SQIVND (reference sequence). CDR3 length equals 16 residues.

This chain connects TRBV15 to TRBJ1-2, with 7 bases identical to TRBD1. Trimming took 0 bases from V and 8 from J; bases not matched to a gene: 6. The CDR3 contains 14 residues. CDR1 is LNHNV, CDR2 YYDKDF, per germline (reference sequence). The DNA for the CDR3 is TGTGCCACCAGCAGAGATCGGGCAGGGGGAGGCTACACCTTC. Protein sequence: CATSRDRAGGGYTF. Variable domain in full (rest from reference TRBV15 and TRBJ1-2): DAMVIQNPRYQVTQFGKPVTLSCSQTLNHNVMYWYQQKSSQAPKLLFHYYDKDFNNEADTPDNFQSRRPNTSFCFLDIRSPGLGDTAMYLCATSRDRAGGGYTFGSGTRLTVV.

The rearrangement uses TRBV19 and TRBJ2-2; a possible D gene is TRBD2 (6 bases). CDR1 and CDR2 (germline): LNHDA, SQIVND (reference sequence). This CDR3 has 15 amino acids. Trimming shortened V by 6 bases and J by 1 base, and 12 bases separated the two germline ends. The CDR3 DNA reads as TGTGCCAGTAGGGGTGCGGGGTGGAACACCGGGGAGCTGTTTTTT. Its protein product is CASRGAGWNTGELFF.

J is TRBJ1-3 and V is TRBV9, with D tentatively TRBD1 (5 bases). V lost 0 bases, J lost 1 base, and 11 bases lay in between. The CDR3 has 16 amino acids. Germline V CDR1 and CDR2: SGDLS, YYNGEE. The CDR3 DNA is TGTGCCAGCAGCGTAGACGCAGGGTGGTCTGGAAACACCATATATTTT. It encodes CASSVDAGWSGNTIYF.